The 9 T cell receptor beta chains presented below share a single source sample, sequenced in a study of shared clonotypes between healthy human individuals. Profiling relied on immunoSEQ multiplex PCR, and the TCRdb table lists in-frame clones only, not all of them. The table includes roughly 700,000 clones, about 74% detected once. The sequencing input was memory CD4+ T cells sorted from blood. The subset denotes: CD45RA-negative fraction. These TCRs come from a woman aged 25 to 39 in good health.

The J gene is TRBJ2-3, the V gene TRBV28; the D is unclear. The CDR3 totals 14 residues. Germline assignment: CDR1 MDHEN and CDR2 SYDVKM. The V end was cut by 2 bases, the J end by 5 bases, with 11 bases between. This CDR3 reads CASSLLEAGDTQYF. The CDR3 DNA sequence: TGTGCCAGCAGTTTACTAGAGGCCGGAGATACGCAGTATTTT.

The chain couples TRBV6-5 to TRBJ1-1, with D perhaps matching TRBD1 (5 bases). Germline V gene lookup returns CDR1 MNHEY and CDR2 SVGAGI. Between the trimmed V and J ends, which lost 1 base and 8 bases, there was a span of 17 bases. The CDR3 has 15 residues. CDR3 nucleotide sequence: TGTGCCAGCAGTTACTATGGGGTGGGGACGGCCGAAGCTTTCTTT. Translated: CASSYYGVGTAEAFF.

The genes are TRBV18 and TRBJ1-1; TRBD1 might be the D (6 bases). The CDR3 has 16 amino acids. Looked up from germline, CDR1 is KGHSH and CDR2 is LQKENI. The V and J ends lost 2 bases and 1 base respectively, with 14 bases between them. In DNA form, the CDR3 reads TGTGCCAGCTCACCAAGTCCCGGGACAAGGAACACTGAAGCTTTCTTT. Amino acids: CASSPSPGTRNTEAFF.

The sample holds a few counts of this clone. The chain combines TRBV6-1 with TRBJ2-1; D remains ambiguous. Germline V gene sequence: CDR1 MNHNS, CDR2 SASEGT. CDR3 length: 15 residues. Between the trimmed V and J ends, which lost 1 base and 4 bases, there was a span of 11 bases. The CDR3 sequence: CASSEGQNLYNEQFF. CDR3 sequence (DNA): TGTGCCAGCAGTGAAGGGCAGAATCTTTACAATGAGCAGTTCTTC.

The chain links TRBV6-5 to TRBJ2-1, with 9 bases identical to TRBD1. This CDR3 spans 14 amino acids. V lost 6 bases to trimming and J lost 7 bases; unmatched junction nucleotides: 7. Germline V gives CDR1 MNHEY, CDR2 SVGAGI. The CDR3 nucleotides are TGTGCCAGCAGCTATGGACAGGGGTATAATGAGCAGTTCTTC. Residues: CASSYGQGYNEQFF.

To note about this clone: Other DNA sequences within the sample encode an identical CDR3. The CDR3 here is CASSSYSYEQYF. The CDR3 DNA reads as TGTGCCAGCAGCTCCTACAGTTACGAGCAGTACTTC. This chain links TRBV7-2 with TRBJ2-7; D is ambiguous. Trimming left V 4 bases short and J 4 bases short, with 8 bases between. This CDR3 has 12 residues. Germline-derived CDR1 and CDR2 are SGHTA and FQGNSA.

The J gene is TRBJ2-7, the V gene TRBV15, with D perhaps given as TRBD1 or TRBD2 (5 bases each). V dropped 2 bases and J dropped 4 bases, with 9 bases sitting between them. Germline V gives CDR1 LNHNV, CDR2 YYDKDF (reference sequence). This CDR3 comprises 13 residues. The CDR3 protein is CATSRPGRYEQYF. The CDR3 region has the DNA TGTGCCACCAGCAGACCGGGACGGTACGAGCAGTACTTC.

This clone came up once. This sequence joins TRBV2 and TRBJ2-5; 10 positions agree with TRBD1. The ends lost 6 bases at V and 5 bases at J; junction bases unmatched: 3. The CDR3 contains 13 residues. Germline CDR1 is SNHLY and CDR2 is FYNNEI. The CDR3 region has the DNA TGTGCCAGCAGCCGGGACAGGGGTGAGACCCAGTACTTC. Translation gives CASSRDRGETQYF.

The table lists this clone with a count of one. The J gene is TRBJ2-2, the V gene TRBV5-5, with 8 bases lining up with TRBD1. In germline, CDR1 is SGHKS, CDR2 YYEKEE (reference sequence). The J segment lost 3 bases and the V segment lost 1 base, leaving 5 bases of the junction unmatched. CDR3 size: 16 residues. CDR3 sequence: CASSLSGGGDTGELFF. The CDR3 DNA is TGTGCCAGCAGCTTGTCAGGGGGCGGCGACACCGGGGAGCTGTTTTTT.